The clone carrying this T cell receptor (beta chain) has only one observation. Its antigen is not known. CDR3 length equals 8 residues. Per the germline V gene, CDR1 is DFQATT and CDR2 is SNEGSKA (reference sequence). Trimming left V 6 bases short and J 5 bases short, with 2 bases between. TCRdb fed the 5' RACE reads into MiXCR, producing one record per CDR3 protein. The sample includes 110,000 to 150,000 distinct CDR3 sequences, 14% to 15% of them seen just once. This sample stems from a study of T-cell memory formation after mild COVID-19. Study findings and constraints: CD4+ clones that contracted lay mainly in CM and EM; CD8+ ones lay in EMRA.

Input material: PBMCs or a T cell subset sorted from them (not recorded which). The chain combines TRBV20-1 with TRBJ2-7, with D unclear. The clonotype comes from an adult woman who had mild COVID-19 (a few samples of this study predate the infection). Cell type and time point are not known. CDR3 sequence: CSADEQYF. The CDR3 DNA reads as TGCAGTGCCGACGAGCAGTACTTC.